A single sample is the source of the 19 T cell receptor beta chains below, sequenced in a study of blood T cell repertoires in COVID-19. This table comes from immunoSEQ multiplex PCR, and its TCRdb copy is limited to in-frame clones, with some not included. The table includes some 58,000 clones, 80% to 90% detected once. The sample was peripheral blood. These receptors originate from a man aged 35-49 years with acute or convalescent COVID-19.

V gene TRBV6-5 combines with J gene TRBJ1-3, with D possibly matching TRBD1 (5 bases). Trimming cost V 8 bases and J 9 bases, with 17 bases left between them. The CDR3 has 13 amino acids. CDR1 and CDR2 from the germline V gene are MNHEY and SVGAGI. The CDR3 spells CASGGTGGGTIYF. The CDR3, as DNA: TGTGCCAGCGGGGGGACCGGTGGAGGCACCATATATTTT.

Only a few counts were recorded for this clone. The chain couples TRBV29-1 to TRBJ1-2; 9 bases match TRBD1. The CDR3 has 13 amino acids. The trim removed 2 bases at V and 6 bases at J, leaving 4 bases unmatched. Germline assignment: CDR1 SQVTM and CDR2 ANQGSEA. Here the CDR3 DNA reads TGCAGCGTTGAACCCGGGACAGGGCATGGCTACACCTTC. Translation: CSVEPGTGHGYTF.

The chain has TRBV4-1 and TRBJ2-5; 10 bases agree with TRBD1. The germline gives CDR1 MGHRA, CDR2 YSYEKL. This CDR3 comprises 14 residues. The V and J ends lost 1 base and 6 bases, in that order; junction bases with no gene match: 2. CDR3 in amino acids: CASSQGDRGKTQYF. CDR3 nucleotides: TGCGCCAGCAGCCAAGGGGACAGGGGAAAGACCCAGTACTTC.

The CDR3 here is CAWSVSHGVGYTF. In DNA, the CDR3 is TGTGCCTGGAGTGTTTCGCACGGGGTGGGCTACACCTTC. This chain joins TRBV30 and TRBJ1-2, with unresolved D. Germline V gene lookup returns CDR1 GTSNPN and CDR2 SVGIG (reference sequence). Trimming removed 0 bases from V and 8 bases from J, with 13 bases in between. This CDR3 is built from 13 residues.

The chain is built from TRBV11-2 and TRBJ2-2, with D hard to call. CDR1 SGHAT and CDR2 FQNNGV come from the germline V gene. The CDR3 contains 16 residues. Trimming pared 0 bases from V and 0 bases from J, leaving 8 bases between. Here the CDR3 DNA reads TGTGCCAGCAGCTTAGATCTCGGGTCGAACACCGGGGAGCTGTTTTTT. Translated: CASSLDLGSNTGELFF.

The chain employs TRBV11-2 and TRBJ2-7; D is ambiguous. CDR3 length: 13 amino acids. With 3 bases removed from V and 3 bases from J, the gap between germline ends came to 9 bases. CDR1 is SGHAT, CDR2 FQNNGV, per germline. CDR3 sequence: CASSLLRSYEQYF. DNA for the CDR3: TGTGCCAGCAGCTTGCTAAGGAGCTACGAGCAGTACTTC.

The V gene is TRBV7-9, the J gene TRBJ2-5; TRBD2 aligns across 7 bases. Germline V gene lookup returns CDR1 SEHNR and CDR2 FQNEAQ (reference sequence). The CDR3 length is 15 residues. V lost 5 bases and J lost 1; bases outside the gene matches: 7. CDR3 sequence: CASSLPGTTQETQYF. CDR3 nucleotide sequence: TGTGCCAGCAGCCTGCCCGGGACTACCCAAGAGACCCAGTACTTC.

This clone showed up just a few times. This chain connects TRBV6-4 to TRBJ1-1; D is unclear. The germline CDR1 and CDR2 sequences are MRHNA and SNTAGT. This CDR3 is 13 amino acids long. Trimming left V 4 bases short and J 4 bases short, with 10 bases between. The CDR3 loop reads CASSVGEGTEAFF. CDR3 coding DNA: TGTGCCAGCAGTGTGGGAGAAGGCACTGAAGCTTTCTTT.

This chain uses TRBV4-1 with TRBJ1-2; D not resolved. Germline V CDR1 and CDR2: MGHRA, YSYEKL. The CDR3 spans 13 residues. V was pared by 0 bases and J by 7 bases, with 9 bases between. The CDR3 bases are TGCGCCAGCAGCCAAGACCCGTTCTTTGGCTACACCTTC. This encodes CASSQDPFFGYTF.

The chain links TRBV7-8 to TRBJ1-6, with a tentative D call TRBD1 (6 bases). V lost 1 base, J lost 1 base, and 11 bases lay in between. This CDR3 is built from 17 residues. Looked up from germline, CDR1 is SGHVS and CDR2 is FQNEAQ. This CDR3 is CASSLEGEGSYNSPLHF. Written as DNA, the CDR3 is TGTGCCAGCAGCTTAGAGGGGGAAGGTTCCTATAATTCACCCCTCCACTTT.

The rearrangement links TRBV9 to TRBJ1-2, with TRBD1 matching 9 bases. In germline, CDR1 is SGDLS, CDR2 YYNGEE. There are 14 residues in the CDR3. V lost 3 bases, J lost 7 bases, and 7 bases stayed unmatched. The CDR3 region is CASSGDRETPGYTF. CDR3 sequence (DNA): TGTGCCAGCAGCGGGGACAGGGAGACACCTGGCTACACCTTC.

The rearrangement links TRBV25-1 to TRBJ2-1, with a weak D call TRBD2 (5 bases). There are 15 residues in the CDR3. Germline lookup yields CDR1 MGHDK and CDR2 SYGVNS. Trimming removed 8 bases from V and 6 bases from J, with 20 bases in between. The CDR3 here is CASGESSAPVNEQFF. The CDR3 nucleotides are TGTGCCAGCGGGGAAAGTAGCGCACCCGTCAATGAGCAGTTCTTC.

The rearrangement joins TRBV7-3 to TRBJ2-3; 11 bases are shared with TRBD2. With V trimmed by 2 bases and J by 8 bases, 3 bases remained unmatched. The CDR3 is 14 amino acids. The V gene's germline CDR1 is SGHTA and CDR2 FQGTGA. The CDR3 is CASSLGLAGGTQYF. Written as DNA, the CDR3 is TGTGCCAGCAGCTTAGGGCTAGCGGGGGGTACGCAGTATTTT.

J is TRBJ2-3 and V is TRBV23-1; a weak D match, TRBD1 (5 bases). TRBV23-1 is an ORF for which the function is uncertain. Trimming took 3 bases from V and 3 from J, leaving 22 bases between them. The CDR3 runs 18 residues. CDR3 protein: CASSHHKSRVGETDTQYF. The DNA of the CDR3 is TGCGCCAGCAGTCATCATAAGTCCAGGGTAGGGGAAACAGATACGCAGTATTTT.

V and J are TRBV30 and TRBJ1-1, with 8 nucleotides matching TRBD1. The CDR3 length is 16 residues. Germline V CDR1 and CDR2: GTSNPN, SVGIG (reference sequence). The junction had 10 bases not matched to a gene; V was cut back by 4 bases and J by 0 bases. CDR3 DNA: TGTGCCTGGACCCGGACAGGGAGTCTCATGAACACTGAAGCTTTCTTT. Protein: CAWTRTGSLMNTEAFF.

This chain uses TRBV6-6 with TRBJ1-1; D not certain. Germline V gene data show CDR1 as MNHNY and CDR2 as SVGAGI (reference sequence). There are 14 residues in the CDR3. Trimming removed 2 bases at V and 5 bases at J, with 12 bases between. In nucleotides, the CDR3 is TGTGCCAGCAGTTACCCTCGAGGGATGACTGAAGCTTTCTTT. Its translation is CASSYPRGMTEAFF.

This clone was detected a few times. The chain employs TRBV7-9 and TRBJ2-2; a weak D match, TRBD2 (6 bases). V dropped 5 bases and J dropped 0 bases, with 10 bases sitting between them. The CDR3 has 15 amino acids. Germline lookup yields CDR1 SEHNR and CDR2 FQNEAQ (reference sequence). The CDR3 region is CASSLTGANTGELFF. As DNA, the CDR3 is TGTGCCAGCAGCCTGACGGGGGCGAACACCGGGGAGCTGTTTTTT.

This chain connects TRBV3-1 (or the pseudogene TRBV3-2) to TRBJ2-1, with 9 bases identical to TRBD2. Germline trimming cut 0 bases from V and 13 bases from J; bases unmatched to any gene: 4. The CDR3 is 13 residues long. Germline lookup yields CDR1 LGHDT and CDR2 YNNKEL (reference sequence). This CDR3 is CASSQDRLAEQFF. CDR3 in DNA: TGTGCCAGCAGCCAAGACAGACTAGCGGAACAGTTCTTC.

The V gene is TRBV2, the J gene TRBJ2-5; 7 nucleotides agree with TRBD1. This CDR3 spans 14 amino acids. J lost 1 base, V lost 7 bases, and 6 bases had no gene match. The germline V gene encodes CDR1 SNHLY and CDR2 FYNNEI. The CDR3 loop reads CASKGAGFQETQYF. As DNA, the CDR3 is TGTGCCAGCAAGGGGGCAGGGTTCCAAGAGACCCAGTACTTC.